Below, 31 T cell receptor beta chains from the same sample are listed, as sequenced in a study of blood T cell repertoires in COVID-19. Only in-frame clones appear in the TCRdb table, and some are missing; sequencing was by immunoSEQ multiplex PCR. The table shows approximately 220,000 clones, with about 88% occurring only once. What was sequenced was peripheral blood. The receptors here all came from a man between 60 and 70 years old with acute or convalescent COVID-19.

V usage is TRBV9 and J usage is TRBJ1-6; D not certain. Trimming pared 0 bases from V and 7 bases from J, leaving 11 bases between. This CDR3 is 15 amino acids long. Germline V gene lookup returns CDR1 SGDLS and CDR2 YYNGEE. The CDR3 DNA sequence: TGTGCCAGCAGCGTAGGTGAGGGAGCCAATTCACCCCTCCACTTT. Its translation: CASSVGEGANSPLHF.

This clone was seen a handful of times. The chain carries TRBV5-1 and TRBJ2-5, with 8 bases lining up with TRBD2. Losses at the gene ends were 5 bases for V and 1 base for J; bases not matched to a gene: 10. Germline loops: CDR1 SGHRS, CDR2 YFSETQ. The CDR3 is made up of 16 amino acids. The CDR3 region is CASRRGSGGIQETQYF. In DNA form, the CDR3 reads TGCGCCAGCAGAAGGGGAAGCGGGGGTATCCAAGAGACCCAGTACTTC.

This chain links TRBV19 with TRBJ2-2; 8 bases align to TRBD1. Germline V lookup: CDR1 LNHDA, CDR2 SQIVND (reference sequence). The trim removed 4 bases at V and 6 bases at J, leaving 4 bases unmatched. The CDR3 loop spans 14 amino acids. DNA for the CDR3: TGTGCCAGTAGTAAGGGACAGGTCCCCGGGGAGCTGTTTTTT. Translated: CASSKGQVPGELFF. The variable domain in full, completed from reference TRBV19 and TRBJ2-2, reads DGGITQSPKYLFRKEGQNVTLSCEQNLNHDAMYWYRQDPGQGLRLIYYSQIVNDFQKGDIAEGYSVSREKKESFPLTVTSAQKNPTAFYLCASSKGQVPGELFFGEGSRLTVL.

V gene TRBV11-2 combines with J gene TRBJ2-3; 12 bases line up with TRBD2. V dropped 7 bases and J dropped 1; count of bases not matched to a gene: 3. CDR3 length: 15 amino acids. CDR1 SGHAT and CDR2 FQNNGV come from the germline V gene. Here the CDR3 DNA reads TGTGCCAGCACCCGGACTAGCGGGGGCACAGATACGCAGTATTTT. Protein product: CASTRTSGGTDTQYF.

This clone appeared a single time. The rearrangement links TRBV5-1 to TRBJ2-5; 10 bases agree with TRBD2. The germline V gene has CDR1 SGHRS and CDR2 YFSETQ. J was trimmed by 13 bases and V by 4 bases; bases with no gene match: 10. The CDR3 has 13 residues. Written as DNA, the CDR3 is TGCGCCAGCAGCGGTGAACTAGCGGGGCCCCCGTACTTC. Translating gives CASSGELAGPPYF.

The chain joins TRBV7-3 to TRBJ1-1, with a possible D match to TRBD1 (5 bases). V shed 5 bases and J shed 0 bases, with 16 bases lying between them. The CDR3 extends over 16 amino acids. CDR1 and CDR2 (germline): SGHTA, FQGTGA. The CDR3 loop reads CASSLRRGRMNTEAFF. For the CDR3, the DNA is TGTGCCAGCAGCCTACGGCGGGGGAGAATGAACACTGAAGCTTTCTTT.

The chain is built from TRBV29-1 and TRBJ1-1; 10 bases line up with TRBD1. The germline gives CDR1 SQVTM, CDR2 ANQGSEA. The CDR3 is 13 amino acids. V gave up 6 bases and J gave up 3 bases; unmatched junction bases: 4. The CDR3 spells CSVTGGADTEAFF. DNA for the CDR3: TGCAGCGTGACAGGGGGCGCTGACACTGAAGCTTTCTTT.

The J gene is TRBJ2-2, the V gene TRBV7-3; TRBD1 aligns across 7 bases. The CDR3 totals 16 residues. The ends lost 3 bases at V and 0 bases at J; junction bases unmatched: 4. The V gene's germline CDR1 is SGHTA and CDR2 FQGTGA. CDR3 DNA: TGTGCCAGCAGCTTGTACGGGACAGCGAACACCGGGGAGCTGTTTTTT. The encoded protein is CASSLYGTANTGELFF.

The chain employs TRBV7-2 and TRBJ1-1; 7 bases match TRBD1. V dropped 5 bases and J dropped 10; count of bases not matched to a gene: 13. The germline gives CDR1 SGHTA, CDR2 FQGNSA. There are 14 residues in the CDR3. The chain's CDR3 is CASSTSDRAVLAFF. The CDR3 coding sequence is TGTGCCAGCAGCACATCAGACAGGGCGGTTTTAGCTTTCTTT.

This clone was found once. The gene calls are TRBV6-5 and TRBJ2-7; TRBD1 matches 9 bases. The length of the CDR3 is 14 residues. Germline-derived CDR1 and CDR2 are MNHEY and SVGAGI. V shed 4 bases, J shed 6 bases, and the junction held 7 bases outside the gene matches. The CDR3 coding sequence is TGTGCCAGCAGTTTCCCGGGACAGGGTCGCGAGCAGTACTTC. Encoded protein: CASSFPGQGREQYF.

The CDR3: CASSLLAGGETQYF. In DNA form, the CDR3 reads TGTGCCAGCAGCTTACTAGCGGGGGGGGAGACCCAGTACTTC. The V call is TRBV7-8, the J call TRBJ2-5; 12 bases map to TRBD2. Germline lookup yields CDR1 SGHVS and CDR2 FQNEAQ. J was trimmed by 5 bases and V by 2 bases; bases with no gene match: 0. This CDR3 contains 14 residues.

The V call is TRBV7-8, the J call TRBJ2-3; 7 bases agree with TRBD1. The CDR3 is made up of 14 amino acids. With V trimmed by 5 bases and J by 5 bases, 7 bases remained unmatched. Looked up from germline, CDR1 is SGHVS and CDR2 is FQNEAQ. The CDR3 spells CASSPRDSEDTQYF. CDR3 nucleotides: TGTGCCAGCAGCCCAAGGGACAGTGAAGATACGCAGTATTTT.

The gene calls are TRBV11-1 and TRBJ1-1, with TRBD1 matching 8 bases. V lost 4 bases to trimming and J lost 1 base; unmatched junction nucleotides: 8. Germline V lookup: CDR1 SGHAT, CDR2 FQDESV (reference sequence). The CDR3 runs to 16 residues. The CDR3 sequence: CASSSPGTGTNTEAFF. The CDR3 DNA reads TGTGCCAGCAGCTCACCCGGGACAGGCACGAACACTGAAGCTTTCTTT.

This clone has more than one count but fewer than ten. The V and J genes are TRBV27 and TRBJ1-6; D not resolved. The germline V and J ends were trimmed by 4 bases and 0 bases, with 13 bases remaining between them. There are 17 residues in the CDR3. Germline-derived CDR1 and CDR2 are MNHEY and SMNVEV (reference sequence). The CDR3 is CASSYWSLSSYNSPLHF. The CDR3 coding sequence is TGTGCCAGCAGTTATTGGTCCCTGAGCTCCTATAATTCACCCCTCCACTTT.

The V call is TRBV5-1, the J call TRBJ2-4; 9 nucleotides line up with TRBD1. The CDR3 has 18 residues. Trimming took 0 bases from V and 3 from J; bases not matched to a gene: 10. Per the germline V gene, CDR1 is SGHRS and CDR2 is YFSETQ. This CDR3 reads CASSLVWGDRADKNIQYF. The CDR3, as DNA: TGCGCCAGCAGCTTGGTTTGGGGGGACAGGGCCGACAAAAACATTCAGTACTTC.

The CDR3 DNA is TGTGCCTGGAGTCCTCCTATGGACAGGGGGCGCCGAAACGAGCAGTACTTC. Translated: CAWSPPMDRGRRNEQYF. The chain recombines TRBV30 with TRBJ2-7, with 11 bases that match TRBD1. In germline, CDR1 is GTSNPN, CDR2 SVGIG (reference sequence). CDR3 size: 17 residues. J lost 5 bases, V lost 2 bases, and 14 bases had no gene match.

The chain combines TRBV4-3 with TRBJ1-2; TRBD1 matches at 8 bases. V shed 4 bases, J shed 7 bases, and the junction held 11 bases outside the gene matches. Looked up from germline, CDR1 is LGHNA and CDR2 is YSLEER. This CDR3 has 15 amino acids. CDR3 amino acids: CASSPRGQGRSGYTF. In nucleotides, the CDR3 is TGCGCCAGCAGCCCCCGCGGACAGGGTAGGAGTGGCTACACCTTC.

The V and J genes are TRBV27 and TRBJ2-7; a possible D gene is TRBD2 (6 bases). The V end was cut by 8 bases, the J end by 0 bases, with 14 bases between. Germline lookup yields CDR1 MNHEY and CDR2 SMNVEV (reference sequence). CDR3 size: 14 residues. CDR3 in amino acids: CASSPEGSSYEQYF. CDR3 nucleotides: TGTGCCAGCTCTCCGGAGGGTAGCTCCTACGAGCAGTACTTC.

This clone occurred many times. This chain uses TRBV5-6 with TRBJ1-2; no definite D call. The ends were cut back, 4 bases at V and 2 bases at J, with 12 bases in the middle. The CDR3 covers 14 residues. Germline CDR1 SGHDT, CDR2 YYEEEE. In nucleotides, the CDR3 is TGTGCCAGCAGCCTGCAGAACAGAAACTATGGCTACACCTTC. Amino acids: CASSLQNRNYGYTF.

The J gene is TRBJ2-2, the V gene TRBV19; 7 bases line up with TRBD1. Germline V lookup: CDR1 LNHDA, CDR2 SQIVND (reference sequence). The CDR3 extends over 16 amino acids. The V gene end was trimmed by 3 bases and the J gene end by 3 bases; junction bases not matched to a gene: 7. The CDR3 reads CASSIPRGKDTGELFF. CDR3 in DNA: TGTGCCAGTAGTATCCCCAGGGGGAAGGACACCGGGGAGCTGTTTTTT. Supplemented by reference TRBV19 and TRBJ2-2, the full variable domain reads DGGITQSPKYLFRKEGQNVTLSCEQNLNHDAMYWYRQDPGQGLRLIYYSQIVNDFQKGDIAEGYSVSREKKESFPLTVTSAQKNPTAFYLCASSIPRGKDTGELFFGEGSRLTVL.

Only a few counts were recorded for this clone. This chain links TRBV30 with TRBJ1-2; 8 bases line up with TRBD1. CDR1 GTSNPN and CDR2 SVGIG come from the germline V gene (reference sequence). V lost 1 base to trimming and J lost 0 bases; unmatched junction nucleotides: 4. This CDR3 region has 15 residues. CDR3 DNA: TGTGCCTGGAGTGCCGGGGACAGGCCTAACTATGGCTACACCTTC. It specifies CAWSAGDRPNYGYTF.

The chain has TRBV5-1 and TRBJ2-3; D gene unclear. The CDR3 covers 15 residues. Germline assignment: CDR1 SGHRS and CDR2 YFSETQ. V lost 2 bases and J lost 2, with 12 bases in between. The CDR3 sequence is CASSFTPSHTDTQYF. CDR3 bases: TGCGCCAGCAGCTTTACCCCCTCACACACAGATACGCAGTATTTT.

This rearrangement joins TRBV19 to TRBJ2-2; 14 bases agree with TRBD2. V was clipped by 5 bases and J by 0 bases; unmatched bases: 5. Germline-derived CDR1 and CDR2 are LNHDA and SQIVND (reference sequence). The CDR3 is 18 amino acids. In DNA form, the CDR3 reads TGTGCCAGTAGTCTGGGACTAGCGGGGGCGGCGAACACCGGGGAGCTGTTTTTT. Amino acids: CASSLGLAGAANTGELFF.

V gene TRBV30 combines with J gene TRBJ1-3, with 7 nucleotides matching TRBD1. The CDR3 contains 16 residues. Per germline, CDR1 GTSNPN and CDR2 SVGIG (reference sequence). V was pared by 2 bases and J by 4 bases, with 11 bases of the junction left unmatched. CDR3 in DNA: TGTGCCTGGAGTTTATACGATCCGGGACAGGGAAACACCATATATTTT. Encoded protein: CAWSLYDPGQGNTIYF.

The rearrangement links TRBV28 to TRBJ1-2, with TRBD1 matching over 11 bases. The trim removed 4 bases at V and 6 bases at J, leaving 4 bases unmatched. Looked up from germline, CDR1 is MDHEN and CDR2 is SYDVKM. The CDR3 has 14 residues. CDR3 DNA sequence: TGTGCCAGCAGTTCGGACAGGGGGCAGGATGGCTACACCTTC. Amino acid sequence: CASSSDRGQDGYTF.

The chain links TRBV6-2 or TRBV6-3 to TRBJ2-5, with a weak D call TRBD2 (7 bases). The germline V gene encodes CDR1 MNHEY and CDR2 SVGEGT. This CDR3 has 14 amino acids. Trimming stripped 4 bases from V and 2 bases from J, with 11 bases between. The DNA for the CDR3 is TGTGCCAGCAGTTCGAAGGGGGGGCAAGAGACCCAGTACTTC. Protein sequence: CASSSKGGQETQYF.

The CDR3 bases are TGTGCCAGCAGCCGCCCCGGTCAGGGATCTTACGAGCAGTACTTC. It specifies CASSRPGQGSYEQYF. The rearrangement links TRBV14 to TRBJ2-7; tentatively, D is TRBD1 (5 bases). CDR3 length: 15 residues. V lost 4 bases, J lost 4 bases, and 17 bases lay in between. Germline CDR1 and CDR2: SGHDN and FVKESK.

The J gene is TRBJ1-2, the V gene TRBV10-3; D uncertain. This CDR3 has 13 residues. Per germline, CDR1 ENHRY and CDR2 SYGVKD. Trimming cost V 10 bases and J 4 bases, with 16 bases left between them. CDR3 amino acids: CATNMADPYGYTF. Written as DNA, the CDR3 is TGTGCCACCAATATGGCTGATCCCTATGGCTACACCTTC.

This chain connects TRBV18 to TRBJ1-1; 9 positions agree with TRBD1. CDR3 length: 18 amino acids. Looked up from germline, CDR1 is KGHSH and CDR2 is LQKENI. Trimming at V came to 0 bases and at J to 5 bases, leaving 13 bases not matched to a gene. For the CDR3, the DNA is TGTGCCAGCTCACCACCTGTCACCGGGACAGGGTTCTATACTGAAGCTTTCTTT. The encoded protein is CASSPPVTGTGFYTEAFF.

This sequence joins TRBV28 and TRBJ1-5; perhaps TRBD1 as D (6 bases). This CDR3 has 13 amino acids. The V and J ends lost 8 bases and 2 bases respectively, with 10 bases between them. The germline CDR1 and CDR2 sequences are MDHEN and SYDVKM. The CDR3 region is CASRQVGNQPQHF. CDR3 in DNA: TGTGCCAGCCGACAGGTGGGCAATCAGCCCCAGCATTTT.

This clone was seen more than once but under ten times. The rearrangement links TRBV6-9 to TRBJ1-5, with no clear D. Trimming left V 0 bases short and J 2 bases short, with 8 bases between. CDR3 length: 15 amino acids. Per germline, CDR1 MNHGY and CDR2 SVAAGI. The CDR3 DNA is TGTGCCAGCAGTTATTCACTTACCTGCAATCAGCCCCAGCATTTT. Translated: CASSYSLTCNQPQHF.